Listed below are T cell receptor beta chains from one sample, sequenced in a study of regulatory T cells in long-lasting Graves disease. TCRdb passed the multiplex PCR reads through MiXCR, listing each CDR3 protein once. The data hold about 540,000 distinct CDR3 sequences, with about 14% observed a single time. A further study also used this sample, focusing on T cells in Graves' hyperthyroidism and ophthalmopathy.

Sample: peripheral blood mononuclear cells (PBMCs), taken at new diagnosis, from a patient treated with antithyroid drugs. The receptors were sampled from a man aged 25-45 years with Graves disease. Each CDR3 is given with its conserved first and last residue. Fields, in order: V gene, clone size, D gene, J gene, CDR3 length, CDR3 protein, CDR3 DNA. D genes are given only for firm matches. The size of a clone is reported for some rows only, either as once, few or many, or as a class for expanded clones.

v_call: TRBV6-1
clone_size: many
d_call: TRBD2
j_call: TRBJ2-3
cdr3_length: 13
cdr3_aa: CAIVLAFADTQYF
cdr3_nt: TGTGCCATCGTACTAGCGTTCGCAGATACGCAGTATTTT

v_call: TRBV30
clone_size: -
d_call: -
j_call: TRBJ2-2
cdr3_length: 13
cdr3_aa: CASQGLPGGELFF
cdr3_nt: TGTGCCAGCCAGGGACTCCCAGGCGGGGAGCTGTTTTTT

v_call: TRBV6-2/TRBV6-3
clone_size: many
d_call: -
j_call: TRBJ2-1
cdr3_length: 11
cdr3_aa: CASSQRGEQFF
cdr3_nt: TGTGCCAGCAGTCAACGGGGTGAGCAGTTCTTC

v_call: TRBV5-1
clone_size: few
d_call: -
j_call: TRBJ1-2
cdr3_length: 14
cdr3_aa: CASSLDDRHYGYTF
cdr3_nt: TGCGCCAGCAGCTTGGACGATCGGCACTATGGCTACACCTTC

v_call: TRBV6-1
clone_size: many
d_call: -
j_call: TRBJ2-3
cdr3_length: 15
cdr3_aa: CASGRRGPSTDTQYF
cdr3_nt: TGTGCCAGCGGACGGAGAGGTCCAAGCACAGATACGCAGTATTTT

v_call: TRBV6-1
clone_size: many
d_call: -
j_call: TRBJ2-7
cdr3_length: 13
cdr3_aa: CASSAVSGHEQYF
cdr3_nt: TGTGCCAGCAGCGCCGTCAGTGGCCACGAGCAGTACTTC

v_call: TRBV9
clone_size: few
d_call: TRBD2
j_call: TRBJ2-1
cdr3_length: 14
cdr3_aa: CASSVGKLAGTQFF
cdr3_nt: TGTGCCAGCAGCGTAGGTAAACTAGCGGGGACACAGTTCTTC

v_call: TRBV4-2
clone_size: few
d_call: TRBD2
j_call: TRBJ2-3
cdr3_length: 16
cdr3_aa: CASSQEGVAGADTQYF
cdr3_nt: TGTGCCAGCAGCCAGGAGGGGGTAGCGGGAGCGGATACGCAGTATTTT

v_call: TRBV2
clone_size: few
d_call: -
j_call: TRBJ2-7
cdr3_length: 14
cdr3_aa: CVSRLKSGPYEQYF
cdr3_nt: TGTGTCAGCAGACTTAAAAGCGGTCCCTACGAGCAGTACTTC

v_call: TRBV7-2
clone_size: many
d_call: TRBD2
j_call: TRBJ2-7
cdr3_length: 14
cdr3_aa: CASSLGTSYYEQYF
cdr3_nt: TGTGCCAGCAGCTTGGGGACTAGCTACTACGAGCAGTACTTC

v_call: TRBV2
clone_size: -
d_call: -
j_call: TRBJ2-7
cdr3_length: 15
cdr3_aa: CASSSPGTLSYEQYF
cdr3_nt: TGTGCCAGCAGCTCACCCGGGACGCTCTCCTACGAGCAGTACTTC

v_call: TRBV27
clone_size: many
d_call: -
j_call: TRBJ1-6
cdr3_length: 16
cdr3_aa: CASRGGSARGNSPLHF
cdr3_nt: TGTGCCAGCAGGGGGGGGTCAGCCCGTGGGAATTCACCCCTCCACTTT

v_call: TRBV6-1
clone_size: few
d_call: TRBD1
j_call: TRBJ2-5
cdr3_length: 15
cdr3_aa: CACTLRTGVKETQYF
cdr3_nt: TGTGCCTGCACCCTCCGGACAGGGGTAAAGGAGACCCAGTACTTC

v_call: TRBV15
clone_size: once
d_call: -
j_call: TRBJ1-1
cdr3_length: 15
cdr3_aa: CATSPGQRGDTEAFF
cdr3_nt: TGTGCCACCAGCCCGGGACAACGGGGGGACACTGAAGCTTTCTTT

v_call: TRBV6-1
clone_size: few
d_call: TRBD1
j_call: TRBJ1-2
cdr3_length: 12
cdr3_aa: CASRQGLLGYTF
cdr3_nt: TGTGCCTCCCGACAGGGACTCTTGGGCTACACCTTC

v_call: TRBV9
clone_size: few
d_call: -
j_call: TRBJ2-7
cdr3_length: 9
cdr3_aa: CASSNEQYF
cdr3_nt: TGTGCCAGTTCTAACGAGCAGTACTTC

v_call: TRBV14
clone_size: -
d_call: TRBD2
j_call: TRBJ2-3
cdr3_length: 19
cdr3_aa: CASSPGLAGASSSTDTQYF
cdr3_nt: TGTGCCAGCAGCCCGGGACTAGCGGGCGCCTCCTCTAGCACAGATACGCAGTATTTT

v_call: TRBV30
clone_size: few
d_call: TRBD1
j_call: TRBJ2-1
cdr3_length: 16
cdr3_aa: CAWSGRGTGNYNEQFF
cdr3_nt: TGTGCCTGGAGTGGTCGCGGGACAGGGAACTACAATGAGCAGTTCTTC

v_call: TRBV3-1
clone_size: few
d_call: TRBD1
j_call: TRBJ1-5
cdr3_length: 14
cdr3_aa: CASQQGNSNQPQHF
cdr3_nt: TGTGCCAGCCAACAGGGGAATAGCAATCAGCCCCAGCATTTT